One sample yielded the 8 T cell receptor beta chains listed below, sequenced in a study of regulatory T cells in long-lasting Graves disease. In building TCR beta libraries, iRepertoire HTBI primers were used together with Arm-PCR of CDR3 regions. TCRdb re-called the multiplex PCR reads with MiXCR, one entry per CDR3 protein. Seen here are about 450,000 distinct CDR3 sequences, around 24% observed once, and the top ten hold about a quarter. Time point noted: persistent/refractory GD, antithyroid drugs over 5 years with positive TRAb. The authors made the TCR library using RNA they extracted from PBMCs. The source material was peripheral blood mononuclear cells (PBMCs), sampled when the disease was refractory, from a patient treated with antithyroid drugs. These TCRs come from a female donor with Graves disease.

This clonotype was seen ten or more times. The chain couples TRBV6-2 or TRBV6-3 to TRBJ2-7; 10 bases line up with TRBD1. The CDR3 loop spans 13 amino acids. Germline V lookup: CDR1 MNHEY, CDR2 SVGEGT. The junction had 7 bases not matched to a gene; V was cut back by 8 bases and J by 6 bases. Here the CDR3 reads CASGRTGGSEQYF. In DNA, the CDR3 is TGTGCCAGCGGACGGACAGGGGGTTCCGAGCAGTACTTC.

This clonotype appeared many times. The chain has TRBV27 and TRBJ1-1; a possible D gene is TRBD1 (6 bases). V was trimmed by 3 bases and J by 3 bases, leaving 14 bases between them. CDR3 length: 15 amino acids. Looked up from germline, CDR1 is MNHEY and CDR2 is SMNVEV (reference sequence). The CDR3 DNA reads as TGTGCCAGCAGTTTTCCACAGGGCTTGGACACTGAAGCTTTCTTT. Translating it yields CASSFPQGLDTEAFF.

This clonotype was recorded many times. J is TRBJ1-2 and V is TRBV29-1; TRBD1 agrees at 7 bases. J was trimmed by 7 bases and V by 0 bases; bases with no gene match: 5. The CDR3 has 13 residues. Germline V gives CDR1 SQVTM, CDR2 ANQGSEA. CDR3 in DNA: TGCAGCGTTGAAGACAGGGGGTATTTTGGCTACACCTTC. As protein: CSVEDRGYFGYTF.

This clonotype was detected ten times or more. The chain couples TRBV12-3 or TRBV12-4 to TRBJ1-5; D possibly corresponds to TRBD1 (5 bases). This CDR3 has 12 amino acids. V lost 4 bases and J 7 bases, leaving 8 bases between the germline ends. CDR3 loop: CASSSGGQPQHF. The CDR3 region has the DNA TGTGCCAGCAGTTCTGGGGGACAGCCCCAGCATTTT.

The genes are TRBV7-2 and TRBJ1-1; 7 bases agree with TRBD1. The germline V gene has CDR1 SGHTA and CDR2 FQGNSA. V lost 5 bases and J lost 4; bases outside the gene matches: 7. The CDR3 consists of 14 residues. The CDR3 sequence: CASSRGQPGTEAFF. The CDR3 nucleotides are TGTGCCAGCAGCCGGGGACAGCCGGGCACTGAAGCTTTCTTT.

This clonotype was seen repeatedly, ten times or more. The V call is TRBV6-1, the J call TRBJ2-7, with D possibly TRBD2 on 5 matching bases. Germline CDR1 and CDR2: MNHNS and SASEGT. Trimming took 7 bases from V and 5 from J, leaving 18 bases between them. This CDR3 region has 14 residues. The CDR3 sequence: CASIKGAKPDEQYF. CDR3 nucleotide sequence: TGTGCCAGCATCAAGGGAGCTAAGCCAGACGAGCAGTACTTC.

This chain connects TRBV4-1 to TRBJ2-2; D ambiguous. CDR1 is MGHRA and CDR2 is YSYEKL in the germline V gene. V was clipped by 2 bases and J by 1 base, with 5 bases between them. This CDR3 comprises 14 residues. CDR3 sequence reads: CASSQPVNTGELFF. DNA for the CDR3: TGCGCCAGCAGCCAACCAGTGAACACCGGGGAGCTGTTTTTT.

The chain combines TRBV20-1 with TRBJ2-7, with D perhaps matching TRBD2 (6 bases). V shed 5 bases and J shed 3 bases, with 17 bases lying between them. The CDR3 runs 14 residues. Germline CDR1 DFQATT, CDR2 SNEGSKA (reference sequence). The CDR3 loop is CSALLSGILYEQYF. The CDR3 coding sequence is TGCAGTGCTCTCCTTAGCGGCATTCTCTACGAGCAGTACTTC.